One sample yielded the 29 T cell receptor beta chains listed below, sequenced in a study of OX40 agonist ivuxolimab in advanced cancers. Method: immunoSEQ multiplex PCR; TCRdb's copy keeps in-frame clones and lacks some. The profile shows 70,000 to 75,000 clones, 92% of them singletons. This material consisted of CD4+ or CD8+ T cells sorted from blood, taken in a trial of the OX40 agonist ivuxolimab. Source of these receptors: an adult with an advanced solid tumor such as melanoma, head and neck, liver or kidney cancer.

This chain uses TRBV5-5 with TRBJ2-7, with D possibly matching TRBD1 (6 bases). The CDR3 runs to 15 residues. Germline values: CDR1 SGHKS, CDR2 YYEKEE (reference sequence). V was pared by 6 bases and J by 2 bases, with 18 bases between. The DNA for the CDR3 is TGTGCCAGCACCCAACTGGACAGCCGGGCCTACGAGCAGTACTTC. Encoded protein: CASTQLDSRAYEQYF.

This clone was observed a single time. The V gene is TRBV4-1, the J gene TRBJ2-3, with D possibly TRBD2 on 5 matching bases. The CDR3 is 16 amino acids. Trimming cost V 2 bases and J 1 base, with 13 bases left between them. CDR1 MGHRA and CDR2 YSYEKL come from the germline V gene. The chain's CDR3 is CASSQSGPSGTDTQYF. The CDR3, as DNA: TGCGCCAGCAGCCAAAGCGGCCCCAGCGGCACAGATACGCAGTATTTT.

The chain has TRBV5-4 and TRBJ1-6, with D hard to call. The CDR3 totals 13 residues. V was cut by 6 bases and J by 14 bases, with 18 bases left in between. Germline V lookup: CDR1 SGHNT, CDR2 YYREEE (reference sequence). For the CDR3, the DNA is TGTGCCAGCACCTGGGCCGCAAGTGGTGCCCTCCACTTT. Amino acid sequence: CASTWAASGALHF. The full variable domain, with the rest looked up from reference TRBV5-4 and TRBJ1-6, is ETGVTQSPTHLIKTRGQQVTLRCSSQSGHNTVSWYQQALGQGPQFIFQYYREEENGRGNFPPRFSGLQFPNYSSELNVNALELDDSALYLCASTWAASGALHFGNGTRLTVT.

This clone turned up a few times. The chain uses TRBV11-2 and TRBJ1-2; D might be TRBD1 (6 bases). The CDR3 is 14 amino acids. CDR1 is SGHAT and CDR2 is FQNNGV in the germline V gene. The V end lost 1 base, the J end lost 7 bases, and 13 bases lay between the germline ends. The CDR3 is CASSLALQGSGYTF. The CDR3 coding sequence is TGTGCCAGCAGCTTAGCCTTACAGGGAAGTGGCTACACCTTC.

This chain uses TRBV9 with TRBJ2-1, with TRBD2 matching 9 bases. The ends lost 2 bases at V and 7 bases at J; junction bases unmatched: 7. Germline lookup yields CDR1 SGDLS and CDR2 YYNGEE. The CDR3 is made up of 15 amino acids. Here the CDR3 reads CASSVGLAGLNEQFF. As DNA, the CDR3 is TGTGCCAGCAGCGTGGGGCTAGCGGGACTAAATGAGCAGTTCTTC.

The rearrangement joins TRBV7-2 to TRBJ1-1, with TRBD1 matching 9 bases. The CDR3 loop spans 15 amino acids. Trimming cost V 5 bases and J 1 base; bases outside gene matches: 5. CDR1 is SGHTA, CDR2 FQGNSA, per germline. CDR3 nucleotide sequence: TGTGCCAGCAGCCCGGTGACAGGGGGGAACACTGAAGCTTTCTTT. As protein: CASSPVTGGNTEAFF.

The chain carries TRBV7-2 and TRBJ2-7, with 10 bases lining up with TRBD2. J was trimmed by 5 bases and V by 5 bases; bases with no gene match: 6. This CDR3 comprises 14 residues. Germline V lookup: CDR1 SGHTA, CDR2 FQGNSA. CDR3 sequence reads: CASSPGLAMDEQYF. The CDR3 nucleotides are TGTGCCAGCAGCCCGGGACTAGCGATGGACGAGCAGTACTTC.

This chain joins TRBV30 and TRBJ2-2; D remains unclear. Trimming pared 1 base from V and 9 bases from J, leaving 6 bases between. CDR3 size: 11 residues. Germline V gives CDR1 GTSNPN, CDR2 SVGIG (reference sequence). The CDR3 sequence: CAWSAARELFF. CDR3 sequence (DNA): TGTGCCTGGAGTGCAGCGAGGGAGCTGTTTTTT.

Only one count was recorded for this clone. As the CDR3 is not closed by the conserved phenylalanine or tryptophan, this likely results from a read error. The DNA is omitted, as the CDR3 cannot be located on it reliably, and the CDR3 follows TCRdb's listing. The genes are TRBV7-9 and TRBJ2-7; the tabulated D call, TRBD2, remains unverified against the DNA. The CDR3 spans 11 amino acids, including both terminal residues. Germline loops: CDR1 SEHNR, CDR2 FQNEAQ (reference sequence). The CDR3 loop is CASSGPLRALD.

The rearrangement uses TRBV20-1 and TRBJ2-5, with D hard to call. V was clipped by 0 bases and J by 6 bases, with 5 bases between them. This CDR3 is built from 11 residues. The germline V gene encodes CDR1 DFQATT and CDR2 SNEGSKA (reference sequence). The CDR3 region is CSARDQKTQYF. The CDR3 nucleotides read TGCAGTGCTAGAGATCAAAAGACCCAGTACTTC.

The rearrangement uses TRBV21-1 and TRBJ2-7; the table gives TRBD2 as D, unverified against the DNA. TRBV21-1 is recorded as a pseudogene. The CDR3 consists of 18 residues. Written as DNA, the CDR3 is TGTGCCAGCAGCAACCCTTCCCCTAGCGGGAGAGAAGGTTACGAGCAGTACTTC. It translates to CASSNPSPSGREGYEQYF.

V and J are TRBV5-1 and TRBJ1-1; 7 bases align to TRBD1. The CDR3 sequence is 15 residues long. CDR1 and CDR2 from the germline V gene are SGHRS and YFSETQ. V shed 3 bases, J shed 0 bases, and the junction held 5 bases outside the gene matches. The CDR3, as DNA: TGCGCCAGCAGCTCACTGGGACAGCTGAACACTGAAGCTTTCTTT. Translated, it gives CASSSLGQLNTEAFF.

This clone was seen only once. V usage is TRBV13 and J usage is TRBJ2-3, with D tentatively TRBD1 (6 bases). The CDR3 runs 14 residues. The germline CDR1 and CDR2 sequences are PRHDT and FYEKMQ (reference sequence). V lost 1 base to trimming and J lost 3 bases, with 8 bases between them. In DNA, the CDR3 is TGTGCCAGCAGCTTAGACAGGGCGACAGATACGCAGTATTTT. It specifies CASSLDRATDTQYF.

The chain recombines TRBV13 with TRBJ2-2, with D perhaps matching TRBD1 or TRBD2 (5 bases each). V dropped 8 bases and J dropped 5 bases, with 18 bases sitting between them. This CDR3 spans 15 amino acids. CDR1 and CDR2 (germline): PRHDT, FYEKMQ (reference sequence). The CDR3 reads CASVPPGTRTGELFF. For the CDR3, the DNA is TGTGCCAGCGTCCCGCCCGGGACGCGAACCGGGGAGCTGTTTTTT.

J is TRBJ2-2 and V is TRBV5-1; D not certain. CDR1 is SGHRS, CDR2 YFSETQ, per germline. V shed 0 bases and J shed 3 bases, with 3 bases lying between them. The CDR3 consists of 13 residues. The CDR3 DNA reads as TGCGCCAGCAGCTTGGGGGACACCGGGGAGCTGTTTTTT. Translated, it gives CASSLGDTGELFF.

The chain couples TRBV30 to TRBJ2-7; the match to TRBD2 covers 13 bases. The CDR3 totals 17 residues. Germline values: CDR1 GTSNPN, CDR2 SVGIG (reference sequence). V gave up 5 bases and J gave up 1 base; unmatched junction bases: 11. CDR3 loop: CAWAPGLAGRLSYEQYF. The CDR3 DNA is TGTGCCTGGGCACCGGGACTAGCGGGACGCCTTTCCTACGAGCAGTACTTC. Based on the CDR3 plus reference TRBV30 and TRBJ2-7, the full variable domain is SQTIHQWPATLVQPVGSPLSLECTVEGTSNPNLYWYRQAAGRGLQLLFYSVGIGQISSEVPQNLSASRPQDRQFILSSKKLLLSDSGFYLCAWAPGLAGRLSYEQYFGPGTRLTVT.

The DNA for the CDR3 is TGTGCCTGGAGTACAACCGGGACTAAAGAGACCCAGTACTTC. Amino acids: CAWSTTGTKETQYF. This chain uses TRBV30 with TRBJ2-5; 7 nucleotides match TRBD2. Germline lookup yields CDR1 GTSNPN and CDR2 SVGIG (reference sequence). V lost 2 bases, J lost 3 bases, and 6 bases stayed unmatched. The CDR3 is 14 amino acids.

The rearrangement links TRBV19 to TRBJ2-7; D is perhaps TRBD1 or TRBD2 (5 bases each). This CDR3 is 14 amino acids long. Looked up from germline, CDR1 is LNHDA and CDR2 is SQIVND (reference sequence). Between the trimmed V and J ends, which lost 7 bases and 3 bases, there was a span of 16 bases. CDR3 region: CASTPRGAYYEQYF. DNA of the CDR3: TGTGCCAGTACCCCAAGGGGAGCTTACTACGAGCAGTACTTC.

The CDR3 is CASTRQGGSYEQYF. The DNA for the CDR3 is TGTGCCAGCACCCGGCAGGGGGGCTCCTACGAGCAGTACTTC. The J gene is TRBJ2-5, the V gene TRBV6-5, with a weak D call TRBD1 (7 bases). The assigned J gene may be wrong: the sequence end matches TRBJ2-7 better. The CDR3 covers 14 residues. Germline V CDR1 and CDR2: MNHEY, SVGAGI.

This rearrangement joins TRBV10-1 to TRBJ2-1, with D perhaps matching TRBD1 (5 bases). This CDR3 contains 13 residues. V shed 10 bases and J shed 6 bases, with 16 bases lying between them. Germline V lookup: CDR1 WNHNN, CDR2 SYGVQD (reference sequence). This CDR3 is CATSAGIGNEQFF. The CDR3 nucleotides read TGCGCCACCTCGGCAGGGATTGGCAATGAGCAGTTCTTC.

This clone was recorded only once. This chain links TRBV5-6 with TRBJ2-7; weak D call: TRBD1 (5 bases). Germline V lookup: CDR1 SGHDT, CDR2 YYEEEE. V lost 4 bases and J lost 3, with 11 bases in between. CDR3 length: 13 residues. The chain's CDR3 is CASSIRQHYEQYF. CDR3 DNA sequence: TGTGCCAGCAGCATTCGACAGCACTACGAGCAGTACTTC.

This clone has a handful of counts. The rearrangement uses TRBV5-1 and TRBJ2-5, with 13 bases fitting TRBD2. Per germline, CDR1 SGHRS and CDR2 YFSETQ. This CDR3 region has 15 residues. V gave up 6 bases and J gave up 3 bases; unmatched junction bases: 5. CDR3 in DNA: TGCGCCAGCACTTGGGGGACTAGCGGGAAAGAGACCCAGTACTTC. Protein: CASTWGTSGKETQYF.

The J gene is TRBJ1-2, the V gene TRBV5-1, with no clear D. The CDR3 spans 13 residues. The V end was cut by 0 bases, the J end by 2 bases, with 5 bases between. In germline, CDR1 is SGHRS, CDR2 YFSETQ. CDR3 DNA sequence: TGCGCCAGCAGCTTGGAAGAGAACTATGGCTACACCTTC. Amino acid sequence: CASSLEENYGYTF.

This clone was counted a few times. The rearrangement uses TRBV7-9 and TRBJ2-1, with D uncertain. The germline V gene has CDR1 SEHNR and CDR2 FQNEAQ (reference sequence). Deletions cut 3 bases from V and 1 base from J, with 13 bases between. The CDR3 has 16 residues. For the CDR3, the DNA is TGTGCCAGCAGCTTTCTAGGCGATCCATCCTACAATGAGCAGTTCTTC. Its protein is CASSFLGDPSYNEQFF.

This chain uses TRBV18 with TRBJ2-6, with D perhaps matching TRBD1 or TRBD2 (6 bases each). Looked up from germline, CDR1 is KGHSH and CDR2 is LQKENI. The CDR3 is 18 amino acids. V gave up 3 bases and J gave up 2 bases, with 17 bases separating them. CDR3 sequence reads: CASSPFTGRMTGANVLTF. CDR3 nucleotides: TGTGCCAGCTCACCGTTTACAGGGAGGATGACTGGGGCCAACGTCCTGACTTTC. The entire variable domain, with the rest obtained from reference TRBV18 and TRBJ2-6, is as follows: NAGVMQNPRHLVRRRGQEARLRCSPMKGHSHVYWYRQLPEEGLKFMVYLQKENIIDESGMPKERFSAEFPKEGPSILRIQQVVRGDSAAYFCASSPFTGRMTGANVLTFGAGSRLTVL.

This chain links TRBV2 with TRBJ2-2; 7 bases agree with TRBD1. Unmatched junction bases numbered 6, after V lost 3 bases and J lost 5 bases. Germline values: CDR1 SNHLY, CDR2 FYNNEI. This CDR3 contains 15 residues. CDR3 residues: CASSETGMVTGELFF. CDR3 nucleotide sequence: TGTGCCAGCAGTGAGACAGGGATGGTTACCGGGGAGCTGTTTTTT.

The V gene is TRBV9, the J gene TRBJ2-7; no clear D. The CDR3 loop spans 16 amino acids. In germline, CDR1 is SGDLS, CDR2 YYNGEE. Trimming removed 4 bases at V and 3 bases at J, with 20 bases between. The CDR3 nucleotides are TGTGCCAGCAGCCCCCTCGTAGACGGAACCAACTACGAGCAGTACTTC. Translating gives CASSPLVDGTNYEQYF.

The V and J genes are TRBV6-4 and TRBJ2-2, with 13 bases that match TRBD2. The CDR3 totals 16 residues. Germline CDR1 and CDR2: MRHNA and SNTAGT. With 2 bases clipped from V and 3 bases from J, the junction kept 0 bases outside the gene matches. CDR3 coding DNA: TGTGCCAGCAGTGACGGACTAGCGGGAGACACCGGGGAGCTGTTTTTT. It yields the protein CASSDGLAGDTGELFF.

The chain carries TRBV7-9 and TRBJ2-4; TRBD2 aligns across 7 bases. The V and J ends lost 5 bases and 9 bases, in that order; junction bases with no gene match: 13. The length of the CDR3 is 15 residues. Germline V CDR1 and CDR2: SEHNR, FQNEAQ (reference sequence). DNA for the CDR3: TGTGCCAGCAGCGAACCGCACAGATCGGGGGGCATTCAGTACTTC. Encoded protein: CASSEPHRSGGIQYF.